This T cell receptor (beta chain) was captured in a study of identical twins. Unmatched junction bases numbered 4, after V lost 7 bases and J lost 3 bases. Looked up from germline, CDR1 is MGHDK and CDR2 is SYGVNS. This CDR3 is built from 14 residues. Study outcomes and limitations: Within cord blood, abundant beta clonotypes carried fewer insertions, but memory repertoires showed no such trend. With monozygotic twins, out-of-frame TCR alpha sharing exceeded what models estimated. Some out-of-frame alpha sequences were shared by twins, and these showed excess low generation probability.

This clonotype was counted only a few times. The antigen is not known. Unique molecular identifiers were in the cDNA, with template-switch universal primer binding. TCRdb reprocessed the 5' RACE reads via MiXCR and lists one record per CDR3 protein. The sample lists around 530,000 distinct CDR3 sequences; roughly 15% were seen once. These data were also reused for a study on yellow fever vaccine responses in identical twins.

The clonotype comes from a woman between 18 and 29 years old in good health. This chain links TRBV25-1 with TRBJ2-3; 10 bases match TRBD2. The sequencing input was CD4+ T cells sorted from blood. The CDR3 loop is CASTFSGGTDTQYF. The CDR3 DNA reads as TGTGCCAGCACGTTTAGCGGGGGGACAGATACGCAGTATTTT.